The rows below give T cell receptor beta chains drawn from one sample of a study of technical replicates of blood from a handful of donors. TCRdb's table, derived via immunoSEQ multiplex PCR, lists solely in-frame clones and lacks some. The sample carries 85,000 to 100,000 clones, 95% recorded once. The sample was T cells isolated from PBMCs. These TCRs come from a human donor in good health. CDR3s include the opening cysteine and the closing phenylalanine or tryptophan. The D gene is left open where the match is weak. Rows may omit the clone size; those that give it use once, few, many or a size class.

TRBD2	TRBJ2-1	TRBV7-3	NA	TGTGCCAGCAGCTTGGGACTAGCGGGGATGAATGAGCAGTTCTTC	CASSLGLAGMNEQFF
NA	TRBJ2-3	TRBV6-5	once	TGTGCCAGCAAAACAGGGCGGAACACAGATACGCAGTATTTT	CASKTGRNTDTQYF
TRBD2	TRBJ2-1	TRBV2	NA	TGTGCCGGGCGGGGGTCCGCTCGACTAGCGGGATACAATGAGCAGTTCTTC	CAGRGSARLAGYNEQFF
NA	TRBJ2-5	TRBV4-1	NA	TGCGCCAGCAGCCAAGGGGGGGGCTTGGAGACCCAGTACTTC	CASSQGGGLETQYF
NA	TRBJ1-2	TRBV6-5	NA	TGTGCCAGCAGTTACGGGGCAGGGTACTATGGCTACACCTTC	CASSYGAGYYGYTF
TRBD2	TRBJ2-2	TRBV2	NA	TGTGCCAGCAGTACAGGGACTAGCGGTAGCACCGGGGAGCTGTTTTTT	CASSTGTSGSTGELFF
NA	TRBJ1-2	TRBV27	NA	TGTGCCAGCAGTCCTACCTACGAGGCAGACGTTAACTATGGCTACACCTTC	CASSPTYEADVNYGYTF
NA	TRBJ1-2	TRBV29-1	NA	TGCAGCGTCACAACCGGGCAGGGGAAGGATGGCTACACCTTC	CSVTTGQGKDGYTF
TRBD2	TRBJ2-3	TRBV6-5	NA	TGTGCCAGCAGTTACTCCCAGCGGGAGGTACCAGATACGCAGTATTTT	CASSYSQREVPDTQYF
TRBD1	TRBJ2-7	TRBV28	NA	TGTGCCAGCGGGACCGGGACAGGGCCCTACGAGCAGTACTTC	CASGTGTGPYEQYF